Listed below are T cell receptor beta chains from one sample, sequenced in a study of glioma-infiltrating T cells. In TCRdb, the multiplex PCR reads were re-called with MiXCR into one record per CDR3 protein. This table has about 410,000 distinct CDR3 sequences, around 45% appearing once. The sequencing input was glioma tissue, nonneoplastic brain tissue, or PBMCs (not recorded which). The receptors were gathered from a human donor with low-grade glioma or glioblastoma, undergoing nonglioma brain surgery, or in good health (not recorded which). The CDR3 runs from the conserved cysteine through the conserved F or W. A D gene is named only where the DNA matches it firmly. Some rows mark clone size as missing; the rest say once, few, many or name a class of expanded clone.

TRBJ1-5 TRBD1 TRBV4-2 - TGTGCCAGCAGCCAAGATTCAGGGGGTCGGGGCAATCAGCCCCAGCATTTT CASSQDSGGRGNQPQHF
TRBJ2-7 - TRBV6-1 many TGTGCCAGCAACCCCAACTTGGGGCAGCCTTACGAGCAGTACTTC CASNPNLGQPYEQYF
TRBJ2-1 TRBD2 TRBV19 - TGTGCCAGTGAGACTAGCGGGAATCCCTACAATGAGCAGTTCTTC CASETSGNPYNEQFF
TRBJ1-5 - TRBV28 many TGTGCCAGCAGAGCCACCGGGGAAGGTCAGCCCCAGCATTTT CASRATGEGQPQHF
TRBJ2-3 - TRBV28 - TGTGCCAGCAGTTCCGCCCGGGCCCCAGCCACAGATACGCAGTATTTT CASSSARAPATDTQYF
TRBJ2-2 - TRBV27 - TGTGCCAGCTGTGACACGACAGGCTTCACCGGGGAGCTGTTTTTT CASCDTTGFTGELFF
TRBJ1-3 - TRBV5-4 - TGTGCCAGCAGCTTCGGTCAGGGGAGAGGAAACACCATATATTTT CASSFGQGRGNTIYF
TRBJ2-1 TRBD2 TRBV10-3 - TGTGCCATCAGCGGGGGACTAACGGGGGGAACAGGCTATGAGCAGTTCTTC CAISGGLTGGTGYEQFF
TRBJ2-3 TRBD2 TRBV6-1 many TGTGCCAGCAGTGTACGAGCGGGAGCGAATACGCAGTATTTT CASSVRAGANTQYF
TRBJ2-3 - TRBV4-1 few TGCGCCAGCAGCGCACACAGGGCAAATACGCAGTATTTT CASSAHRANTQYF
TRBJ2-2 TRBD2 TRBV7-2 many TGTGCCAGCAGCCCCGGCACCGGGAGGGGCAACACCGGGGAGCTGTTTTTT CASSPGTGRGNTGELFF
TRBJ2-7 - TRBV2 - TGTGCCAGCAGTGAGAGAACCAACTACGCTAAGCAGTACTTC CASSERTNYAKQYF
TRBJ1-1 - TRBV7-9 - TGTGCCAGCAGCGCTGAAATGAACACTGAAGCTTTCTTT CASSAEMNTEAFF
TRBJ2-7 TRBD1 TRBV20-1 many TGCAGTGCAAGGACGGGACAGGGGTCCTACGAGCAGTACTTC CSARTGQGSYEQYF
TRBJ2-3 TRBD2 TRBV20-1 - TGCAGTGCTAGGGATGCTCTAGCGGGAGGGCATGGGACCACAGATACGCAGTATTTT CSARDALAGGHGTTDTQYF
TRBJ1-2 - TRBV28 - TGTGCCAGCAGTTCCGCCGGGAGCTATGGCTACACCTTC CASSSAGSYGYTF
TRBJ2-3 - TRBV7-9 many TGTGCCAGCAGCCCTAGGGCGGAGTACACAGATACGCAGTATTTT CASSPRAEYTDTQYF
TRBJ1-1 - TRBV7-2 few TGTGCCAGCAGCCCCAGCGAGGGGAGCACTGAAGCTTTCTTT CASSPSEGSTEAFF
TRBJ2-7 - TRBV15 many TGTGCCACCAGCAAAGCATCCTACGAGCAGTACTTC CATSKASYEQYF
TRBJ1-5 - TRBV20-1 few TGCAGTGCTAGGAGGGCGGGGGGTCGAAGCAATCAGCCCCAGCATTTT CSARRAGGRSNQPQHF
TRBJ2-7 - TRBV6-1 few TGTGCCAGCAGCGCATCCGGGGAGCAGTACTTC CASSASGEQYF
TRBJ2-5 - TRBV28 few TGTGCCAGCAGACCCCCCAGTTTCCAAGAGACCCAGTACTTC CASRPPSFQETQYF
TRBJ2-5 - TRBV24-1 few TGTGCCACCAGTGTGGGGACAAACCAAGAGACCCAGTACTTC CATSVGTNQETQYF
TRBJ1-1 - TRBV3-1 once TGTGCCAGCAGCCGCGGAATGGGGAACACTGGAGCTTTCTTT CASSRGMGNTGAFF
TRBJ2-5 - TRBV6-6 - TGTGCCAGCAGTTCCGCCGGGATACAAGAGACCCAGTACTTC CASSSAGIQETQYF